A selection of T cell receptor beta chains follows, all from one sample in a study of cytomegalovirus exposure and HLA in healthy donors. The method was immunoSEQ multiplex PCR; TCRdb's version includes in-frame clones alone and lacks a portion of them. This table holds some 110,000 clones, 60% to 80% found once. What was sequenced was PBMCs. The receptors derive from a man aged 35 to 55 in good health and CMV-seronegative. CDR3s include the opening cysteine and the closing phenylalanine or tryptophan. Fields, in order: CDR3 protein, CDR3 DNA, D gene, V gene, CDR3 length, clone size, J gene. D genes are given only for firm matches. The listing skips clone size in some rows; elsewhere it reads once, few, many or a size class.

cdr3_aa: CASSFRDRGHYGYTF; cdr3_nt: TGTGCCAGCAGCTTCCGGGACAGGGGTCACTATGGCTACACCTTC; d_call: TRBD1; v_call: TRBV5-4; cdr3_length: 15; clone_size: NA; j_call: TRBJ1-2
cdr3_aa: CASSIRGNEQFF; cdr3_nt: TGTGCCAGTAGTATTCGCGGAAATGAGCAGTTCTTC; d_call: NA; v_call: TRBV19; cdr3_length: 12; clone_size: NA; j_call: TRBJ2-1
cdr3_aa: CASSSRSRGNTGELFF; cdr3_nt: TGTGCCAGCAGCTCGCGGAGCAGGGGCAACACCGGGGAGCTGTTTTTT; d_call: NA; v_call: TRBV11-1; cdr3_length: 16; clone_size: NA; j_call: TRBJ2-2
cdr3_aa: CAISETSGGPREQYF; cdr3_nt: TGTGCCATCAGTGAGACTAGCGGAGGCCCTAGAGAGCAGTACTTC; d_call: TRBD2; v_call: TRBV10-3; cdr3_length: 15; clone_size: NA; j_call: TRBJ2-7
cdr3_aa: CASSPQTGGASSNTGELFF; cdr3_nt: TGTGCCAGCAGCCCGCAGACAGGGGGCGCCTCTTCGAACACCGGGGAGCTGTTTTTT; d_call: TRBD1; v_call: TRBV9; cdr3_length: 19; clone_size: NA; j_call: TRBJ2-2
cdr3_aa: CASSLLTGRNTEAFF; cdr3_nt: TGTGCCAGCAGCTTATTGACGGGAAGGAACACTGAAGCTTTCTTT; d_call: NA; v_call: TRBV7-2; cdr3_length: 15; clone_size: once; j_call: TRBJ1-1
cdr3_aa: CASSLVGTRTDTQYF; cdr3_nt: TGTGCCAGCAGCTTAGTTGGGACTAGAACAGATACGCAGTATTTT; d_call: TRBD2; v_call: TRBV7-8; cdr3_length: 15; clone_size: NA; j_call: TRBJ2-3
cdr3_aa: CASRKTGTIYSPLHF; cdr3_nt: TGTGCCAGCAGAAAAACCGGGACAATCTATTCACCCCTCCACTTT; d_call: NA; v_call: TRBV2; cdr3_length: 15; clone_size: NA; j_call: TRBJ1-6
cdr3_aa: CASGQGKYRDSSYEQYF; cdr3_nt: TGTGCCAGCGGCCAAGGAAAGTATAGGGACAGCTCCTACGAGCAGTACTTC; d_call: TRBD1; v_call: TRBV4-2; cdr3_length: 17; clone_size: NA; j_call: TRBJ2-7
cdr3_aa: CASSTRTGNEKLFF; cdr3_nt: TGTGCCAGTAGTACTCGGACAGGGAATGAAAAACTGTTTTTT; d_call: TRBD1; v_call: TRBV19; cdr3_length: 14; clone_size: NA; j_call: TRBJ1-4
cdr3_aa: CSVTTRGSVGEQYF; cdr3_nt: TGCAGCGTCACGACCAGGGGATCAGTGGGGGAGCAGTACTTC; d_call: NA; v_call: TRBV29-1; cdr3_length: 14; clone_size: once; j_call: TRBJ2-7
cdr3_aa: CASSPRGTLDGIAKNIQYF; cdr3_nt: TGCGCCAGCAGCCCGCGGGGGACTCTGGACGGAATAGCCAAAAACATTCAGTACTTC; d_call: TRBD2; v_call: TRBV5-1; cdr3_length: 19; clone_size: NA; j_call: TRBJ2-4
cdr3_aa: CASSLDLNTGELFF; cdr3_nt: TGTGCCAGCAGCTTAGACCTCAACACCGGGGAGCTGTTTTTT; d_call: NA; v_call: TRBV11-2; cdr3_length: 14; clone_size: once; j_call: TRBJ2-2
cdr3_aa: CASSTESYNSPLHF; cdr3_nt: TGTGCCAGTAGTACCGAGTCCTATAATTCACCCCTCCACTTT; d_call: NA; v_call: TRBV19; cdr3_length: 14; clone_size: once; j_call: TRBJ1-6
cdr3_aa: CASSEAAGTGGYEQYF; cdr3_nt: TGTGCCAGCAGTGAAGCCGCCGGGACAGGGGGCTACGAGCAGTACTTC; d_call: TRBD1; v_call: TRBV2; cdr3_length: 16; clone_size: NA; j_call: TRBJ2-7
cdr3_aa: CASSIGGDGYTF; cdr3_nt: TGTGCCAGTAGTATTGGAGGAGACGGCTACACCTTC; d_call: NA; v_call: TRBV19; cdr3_length: 12; clone_size: NA; j_call: TRBJ1-2
cdr3_aa: CASSWGDAAGDTQYF; cdr3_nt: TGCGCCAGCAGTTGGGGGGATGCGGCTGGGGATACGCAGTATTTT; d_call: NA; v_call: TRBV5-1; cdr3_length: 15; clone_size: NA; j_call: TRBJ2-3
cdr3_aa: CASSYGGTANTGELFF; cdr3_nt: TGTGCCAGCAGTTACGGAGGGACGGCGAACACCGGGGAGCTGTTTTTT; d_call: NA; v_call: TRBV6-5; cdr3_length: 16; clone_size: NA; j_call: TRBJ2-2
cdr3_aa: CSVEENAGGFGEQFF; cdr3_nt: TGCAGCGTTGAAGAAAACGCGGGGGGCTTCGGTGAGCAGTTCTTC; d_call: TRBD2; v_call: TRBV29-1; cdr3_length: 15; clone_size: NA; j_call: TRBJ2-1
cdr3_aa: CASQRGRPDTQYF; cdr3_nt: TGTGCCAGCCAGCGGGGGCGACCAGATACGCAGTATTTT; d_call: TRBD2; v_call: TRBV7-9; cdr3_length: 13; clone_size: few; j_call: TRBJ2-3
cdr3_aa: CASRPGRGYPYEQYF; cdr3_nt: TGTGCCAGCAGGCCAGGCAGGGGATATCCCTACGAGCAGTACTTC; d_call: NA; v_call: TRBV6-4; cdr3_length: 15; clone_size: NA; j_call: TRBJ2-7
cdr3_aa: CASSLADSTEAFF; cdr3_nt: TGCGCCAGCAGCTTGGCCGATAGCACTGAAGCTTTCTTT; d_call: NA; v_call: TRBV5-1; cdr3_length: 13; clone_size: NA; j_call: TRBJ1-1
cdr3_aa: CSSSQQGWGDSNQPQHF; cdr3_nt: TGTTCCAGCAGCCAACAGGGTTGGGGCGATAGCAATCAGCCCCAGCATTTT; d_call: NA; v_call: TRBV7-9; cdr3_length: 17; clone_size: few; j_call: TRBJ1-5
cdr3_aa: CASSELVGGLNEQYF; cdr3_nt: TGCGCCAGCAGTGAGTTAGTAGGGGGCCTCAACGAGCAGTACTTC; d_call: TRBD1; v_call: TRBV10-1; cdr3_length: 15; clone_size: few; j_call: TRBJ2-7
cdr3_aa: CAILSGTGGEQYF; cdr3_nt: TGTGCCATCTTGAGCGGGACAGGGGGCGAGCAGTACTTC; d_call: TRBD1; v_call: TRBV6-4; cdr3_length: 13; clone_size: NA; j_call: TRBJ2-7
cdr3_aa: CASSQDRDQYF; cdr3_nt: TGCGCCAGCAGCCAAGACAGGGACCAGTACTTC; d_call: TRBD1; v_call: TRBV5-1; cdr3_length: 11; clone_size: NA; j_call: TRBJ2-5